The 10 T cell receptor beta chains below were found in one sample sequenced in a study of read filtering for tumor transcriptome and immune sequencing. From approximately 430 ng of RNA, a library with molecular barcoded alpha/delta and beta/gamma adaptors was made. One entry per CDR3 protein results from TCRdb running MiXCR on the reads. The profile shows around 50,000 distinct CDR3 sequences, around a fifth of them singletons. The specimen sequenced was a population of CD138-negative cells sorted from bone marrow. These receptors were obtained from a donor aged 40 or older with multiple myeloma.

This clonotype was counted between two and nine times. CDR3 sequence: CASSQESRAVEKLFF. Here the CDR3 DNA reads TGCGCCAGCAGCCAAGAAAGTAGGGCTGTAGAAAAACTGTTTTTT. The chain joins TRBV4-1 to TRBJ1-4; D uncertain. Germline values: CDR1 MGHRA, CDR2 YSYEKL. CDR3 length equals 15 residues. V lost 0 bases and J lost 8, with 13 bases in between.

This clonotype appeared a few times. The gene calls are TRBV28 and TRBJ1-5, with 9 positions matching TRBD1. The junction had 8 bases not matched to a gene; V was cut back by 5 bases and J by 6 bases. This CDR3 is built from 15 residues. The germline V gene encodes CDR1 MDHEN and CDR2 SYDVKM. The chain's CDR3 is CASSPGTGRSQPQHF. The CDR3 DNA reads as TGTGCCAGCAGTCCCGGGACAGGGAGGAGTCAGCCCCAGCATTTT.

The V call is TRBV24-1, the J call TRBJ2-5; 11 positions match TRBD1. CDR1 and CDR2 from the germline V gene are KGHDR and SFDVKD. The V gene end was trimmed by 6 bases and the J gene end by 5 bases; junction bases not matched to a gene: 4. The CDR3 spans 14 residues. The CDR3 region has the DNA TGTGCCACCAGTTCCGGGACAGGGGGGGAGACCCAGTACTTC. This translates into CATSSGTGGETQYF.

In its sample, this clonotype was seen many times. The chain joins TRBV19 to TRBJ1-1, with TRBD1 as a possible D gene (6 bases). This CDR3 contains 15 residues. V lost 5 bases to trimming and J lost 1 base, with 14 bases between them. CDR1 LNHDA and CDR2 SQIVND come from the germline V gene (reference sequence). DNA of the CDR3: TGTGCCAGTAGTGCCTCACAGGGAAGGAACACTGAAGCTTTCTTT. Residues: CASSASQGRNTEAFF.

This sequence joins TRBV11-2 and TRBJ1-5; weak D call: TRBD1 (5 bases). V was clipped by 5 bases and J by 3 bases, with 14 bases between them. The V gene's germline CDR1 is SGHAT and CDR2 FQNNGV. The CDR3 totals 15 residues. The CDR3 region is CASSRNRMDNQPQHF. CDR3 in DNA: TGTGCCAGCAGCCGTAACAGGATGGACAATCAGCCCCAGCATTTT.

There are many counts of this clonotype. The CDR3 here is CASSLVAGGGKDTQYF. The CDR3 bases are TGTGCCAGCAGCTTGGTAGCCGGGGGCGGGAAAGATACGCAGTATTTT. The J gene is TRBJ2-3, the V gene TRBV5-5, with D perhaps given as TRBD1 or TRBD2 (6 bases each). The CDR3 has 16 residues. Germline lookup yields CDR1 SGHKS and CDR2 YYEKEE (reference sequence). The ends were cut back, 0 bases at V and 5 bases at J, with 16 bases in the middle.

This clonotype was counted at least ten times. This chain joins TRBV29-1 and TRBJ2-1, with D perhaps TRBD1 (5 bases). Trimming shortened V by 3 bases and J by 10 bases, and 16 bases separated the two germline ends. This CDR3 spans 13 amino acids. CDR1 is SQVTM, CDR2 ANQGSEA, per germline. CDR3 coding DNA: TGCAGCGTTGACCCTATGGGGCTACCAGAGCAGTTCTTC. It codes for CSVDPMGLPEQFF.

The table lists this clonotype with many counts. V and J are TRBV7-9 and TRBJ2-1; D is unclear. The CDR3 is made up of 13 amino acids. CDR1 is SEHNR, CDR2 FQNEAQ, per germline (reference sequence). Between the trimmed V and J ends, which lost 5 bases and 4 bases, there was a span of 9 bases. This CDR3 is CASSQTGYNEQFF. DNA for the CDR3: TGTGCCAGCAGCCAGACCGGATACAATGAGCAGTTCTTC. The whole variable domain, filled in from reference TRBV7-9 and TRBJ2-1, reads DTGVSQNPRHKITKRGQNVTFRCDPISEHNRLYWYRQTLGQGPEFLTYFQNEAQLEKSRLLSDRFSAERPKGSFSTLEIQRTEQGDSAMYLCASSQTGYNEQFFGPGTRLTVL.

There are many counts of this clonotype. CDR3 sequence (DNA): TGTGCTAGTGGTTTGACGGGGGGTCCCGGGGAGCTGTTTTTT. Protein product: CASGLTGGPGELFF. The gene calls are TRBV12-5 and TRBJ2-2, with TRBD2 matching 7 bases. The ends lost 2 bases at V and 6 bases at J; junction bases unmatched: 3. Germline V CDR1 and CDR2: LGHNT, FRNRAP. CDR3 length: 14 residues.

This clonotype was counted at least ten times. The chain is built from TRBV7-9 and TRBJ2-1; TRBD1 agrees at 9 bases. Germline V gene lookup returns CDR1 SEHNR and CDR2 FQNEAQ (reference sequence). V lost 8 bases, J lost 8 bases, and 13 bases stayed unmatched. This CDR3 comprises 15 residues. DNA of the CDR3: TGTGCCAGCCACGAGGGAGGGACAGGGACCGATGAGCAGTTCTTC. As protein: CASHEGGTGTDEQFF.